The present T cell receptor (beta chain) was sequenced within a study of a mutant IDH1 vaccine in newly diagnosed glioma. Study-level information: Treated patients, 62.5% male and roughly 40% female, averaged approximately 40 years of age. Previous care, which was radiotherapy, temozolomide, or both, most often involved both.

The protocol was immunoSEQ multiplex PCR, while the TCRdb copy is restricted to in-frame clones and leaves out a portion. The profile shows some 95,000 clones, roughly 78% of them singletons. Noted time point: baseline, week 1 (first vaccination visit). Sample treatment: pre-vaccination baseline after standard-of-care therapy. New WHO grade 3 or 4 astrocytomas that were IDH1-mutant and ATRX-lost occurred in the donors. From germline, CDR1 is SNHLY and CDR2 FYNNEI. V was cut by 7 bases and J by 1 base, with 10 bases left in between. This CDR3 has 13 amino acids. Details on this clone: The antigen remains unidentified.

Study-wide results and limits: Pseudoprogression apparently lacked any relation to changes in top peripheral T cell clonotypes.

The origin of this receptor is a man aged 35 to 55 with glioma. The V and J genes are TRBV2 and TRBJ1-1, with TRBD1 as a possible D gene (6 bases). Sequencing was performed on PBMCs, taken from a glioma patient treated with radiotherapy, temozolomide or both. The CDR3 here is CASTQGRNTEAFF. In DNA form, the CDR3 reads TGTGCCAGCACGCAGGGGCGGAACACTGAAGCTTTCTTT.